The 31 T cell receptor beta chains below were found in one sample sequenced in a study of blood T cells in healthy people across ages. PCR was performed a second time for about 7 to 11 cycles using a sample-barcoded 5' primer and a J-beta primer mix. TCRdb used MiXCR to reprocess the 5' RACE reads, holding one entry per CDR3 protein. The repertoire holds over a million distinct CDR3 sequences, with around 45% as singletons. The sequenced sample was blood. The receptors stem from a woman aged 55-70 years in good health.

V and J are TRBV20-1 and TRBJ1-4; D call uncertain. Germline V lookup: CDR1 DFQATT, CDR2 SNEGSKA (reference sequence). V lost 4 bases to trimming and J lost 4 bases, with 7 bases between them. The CDR3 contains 12 residues. The CDR3 sequence is CSATGINEKLFF. CDR3 in DNA: TGCAGTGCTACCGGGATTAATGAAAAACTGTTTTTT.

This sequence joins TRBV19 and TRBJ2-7, with D tentatively TRBD1 (6 bases). There are 16 residues in the CDR3. CDR1 LNHDA and CDR2 SQIVND come from the germline V gene (reference sequence). V was pared by 4 bases and J by 0 bases, with 16 bases between. CDR3 bases: TGTGCCAGTAGTACAATAGGACAGCCTAGCTCCTACGAGCAGTACTTC. Translation: CASSTIGQPSSYEQYF.

This chain uses TRBV4-1 with TRBJ2-3, with TRBD1 matching over 9 bases. V lost 0 bases, J lost 4 bases, and 2 bases stayed unmatched. The CDR3 sequence is 15 residues long. CDR1 and CDR2 (germline): MGHRA, YSYEKL. CDR3: CASSQERQGADTQYF. CDR3 coding DNA: TGCGCCAGCAGCCAAGAGAGACAGGGGGCAGATACGCAGTATTTT.

In its sample, this clonotype was seen a few times. The CDR3 bases are TGTGCCACGACGAGGCACAGAGGGGGTGAGCAGTTCTTC. It is translated as CATTRHRGGEQFF. The chain employs TRBV6-5 and TRBJ2-1; tentatively, D is TRBD1 (6 bases). CDR3 length equals 13 residues. CDR1 is MNHEY and CDR2 is SVGAGI in the germline V gene. With 10 bases removed from V and 9 bases from J, the gap between germline ends came to 19 bases.

Only a few counts were recorded for this clonotype. The V call is TRBV7-9, the J call TRBJ2-7; 7 positions agree with TRBD2. The trim removed 5 bases at V and 2 bases at J, leaving 15 bases unmatched. The CDR3 totals 17 residues. The germline CDR1 and CDR2 sequences are SEHNR and FQNEAQ (reference sequence). The CDR3: CASSRVGEGRSPYEQYF. For the CDR3, the DNA is TGTGCCAGCAGCAGAGTAGGGGAGGGTAGAAGCCCCTACGAGCAGTACTTC.

The chain employs TRBV7-2 and TRBJ2-1; possible D gene TRBD2, 6 bases. This CDR3 region has 15 residues. V lost 3 bases and J lost 5, with 14 bases in between. Per the germline V gene, CDR1 is SGHTA and CDR2 is FQGNSA. In nucleotides, the CDR3 is TGTGCCAGCAGCTTTCTCGGGACTCGGAACAATGAGCAGTTCTTC. This gives the protein CASSFLGTRNNEQFF.

The chain is built from TRBV9 and TRBJ2-7; 7 positions match TRBD2. The CDR3 is 17 residues long. The germline CDR1 and CDR2 sequences are SGDLS and YYNGEE. V trimming: 0 bases; J trimming: 7 bases; junction bases outside the gene matches: 16. The CDR3 loop reads CASSVDPGLPAYNEQYF. The CDR3 coding sequence is TGTGCCAGCAGCGTAGACCCGGGACTACCAGCCTACAATGAGCAGTACTTC.

Only a few counts were recorded for this clonotype. The rearrangement uses TRBV4-2 and TRBJ2-1; 9 positions agree with TRBD2. The V and J ends lost 0 bases and 5 bases, in that order; junction bases with no gene match: 5. CDR3 size: 16 residues. CDR1 and CDR2 (germline): LGHNA, YNFKEQ. The CDR3 loop reads CASSQDSSGMHNEQFF. CDR3 nucleotides: TGTGCCAGCAGCCAAGATTCTAGCGGGATGCACAATGAGCAGTTCTTC.

Only a few counts were recorded for this clonotype. The chain uses TRBV7-9 and TRBJ2-7; 10 bases align to TRBD2. The CDR3 has 16 amino acids. V was clipped by 3 bases and J by 3 bases; unmatched bases: 8. Germline V gives CDR1 SEHNR, CDR2 FQNEAQ (reference sequence). The CDR3 sequence is CASSFGASGSNYEQYF. The CDR3, as DNA: TGTGCCAGCAGCTTTGGCGCTAGCGGGAGTAACTACGAGCAGTACTTC.

The chain couples TRBV27 to TRBJ2-7; possible D gene TRBD1, 5 bases. The germline CDR1 and CDR2 sequences are MNHEY and SMNVEV (reference sequence). V dropped 2 bases and J dropped 3 bases, with 14 bases sitting between them. This CDR3 is built from 15 residues. This chain's CDR3 is CASSLNLPGFYEQYF. The CDR3 DNA follows: TGTGCCAGCAGTTTAAATCTACCAGGGTTCTACGAGCAGTACTTC.

The chain links TRBV7-9 to TRBJ2-5; TRBD2 matches at 8 bases. Gene TRBJ2-7 matches the end of the DNA better, so the J call may be wrong. The CDR3 sequence is 14 residues long. Germline V gene sequence: CDR1 SEHNR, CDR2 FQNEAQ (reference sequence). The DNA of the CDR3 is TGTGCCAGCAGCTTAGAAGGACTAGCAGTCGAGCAGTACTTC. Translating it yields CASSLEGLAVEQYF.

The chain combines TRBV30 with TRBJ1-2; D is unresolved. CDR1 and CDR2 from the germline V gene are GTSNPN and SVGIG (reference sequence). V gave up 5 bases and J gave up 2 bases, with 12 bases separating them. The CDR3 covers 13 residues. The CDR3 region has the DNA TGTGCCTGGGACCAAACAGAGAACTATGGCTACACCTTC. This sequence encodes CAWDQTENYGYTF.

The chain couples TRBV29-1 to TRBJ2-5; 11 bases are a match to TRBD2. CDR3 length: 14 amino acids. J was trimmed by 2 bases and V by 6 bases; bases with no gene match: 5. Germline V lookup: CDR1 SQVTM, CDR2 ANQGSEA. The DNA for the CDR3 is TGCAGCGTAATACTAGCGGGAGAGCAAGAGACCCAGTACTTC. Its translation is CSVILAGEQETQYF.

The chain links TRBV20-1 to TRBJ2-3; D might be TRBD1 or TRBD2, each matching 6 bases. In germline, CDR1 is DFQATT, CDR2 SNEGSKA (reference sequence). This CDR3 spans 15 amino acids. V was trimmed by 6 bases and J by 1 base, leaving 17 bases between them. The CDR3 region has the DNA TGCAGTGCCCCGTGGGGGGCGCAGGGCACAGATACGCAGTATTTT. Residues: CSAPWGAQGTDTQYF.

This sequence joins TRBV15 and TRBJ1-2, with 7 nucleotides matching TRBD1. The CDR3 is 13 amino acids. Germline-derived CDR1 and CDR2 are LNHNV and YYDKDF (reference sequence). V lost 5 bases and J lost 6; bases outside the gene matches: 6. The CDR3 spells CATSRQGTHGYTF. In DNA, the CDR3 is TGTGCCACCAGCCGACAGGGAACTCATGGCTACACCTTC.

J is TRBJ2-5 and V is TRBV20-1; 9 bases agree with TRBD2. The J call may not be correct, given that the DNA end is closer to TRBJ2-7. Germline V gene lookup returns CDR1 DFQATT and CDR2 SNEGSKA (reference sequence). The CDR3 is 14 residues long. CDR3 coding DNA: TGCAGTGTTCTGGGGCGGGAGGGCCTCTACGAGCAGTACTTC. Its translation is CSVLGREGLYEQYF.

The chain combines TRBV20-1 with TRBJ1-2; TRBD1 might be the D (5 bases). V dropped 0 bases and J dropped 4 bases, with 15 bases sitting between them. CDR3 size: 15 residues. CDR1 and CDR2 from the germline V gene are DFQATT and SNEGSKA (reference sequence). This chain's CDR3 is CSARDVGGKLYGYTF. CDR3 in DNA: TGCAGTGCTAGAGATGTCGGGGGGAAGCTCTATGGCTACACCTTC.

The chain uses TRBV5-1 and TRBJ2-1, with TRBD2 identical over 10 bases. Germline V gene data show CDR1 as SGHRS and CDR2 as YFSETQ. The CDR3 contains 14 residues. Trimming removed 6 bases from V and 5 bases from J; junction bases left unmatched: 5. CDR3 in amino acids: CASNRTSGNNEQFF. DNA for the CDR3: TGCGCCAGCAACAGGACTAGCGGTAACAATGAGCAGTTCTTC.

V and J are TRBV9 and TRBJ2-2, with a possible D match to TRBD2 (5 bases). The CDR3 covers 13 residues. V was clipped by 0 bases and J by 5 bases, with 5 bases between them. Germline lookup yields CDR1 SGDLS and CDR2 YYNGEE. The CDR3 reads CASSVGTTGELFF. CDR3 nucleotide sequence: TGTGCCAGCAGCGTAGGGACTACCGGGGAGCTGTTTTTT.

The chain links TRBV2 to TRBJ2-1, with D perhaps TRBD2 (5 bases). Per the germline V gene, CDR1 is SNHLY and CDR2 is FYNNEI. Between the trimmed V and J ends, which lost 7 bases and 3 bases, there was a span of 16 bases. The CDR3 has 15 residues. CDR3 in amino acids: CASTRASGLYNEQFF. The DNA of the CDR3 is TGTGCCAGCACTCGAGCCAGCGGCCTCTACAATGAGCAGTTCTTC.

The chain carries TRBV7-9 and TRBJ2-4, with D perhaps assigned TRBD1 or TRBD2 (5 bases each). The end of the DNA fits TRBJ2-7 better, so the J call may be wrong. Germline values: CDR1 SEHNR, CDR2 FQNEAQ (reference sequence). The CDR3 consists of 15 residues. The DNA of the CDR3 is TGTGCCAGCAGCGATTCCGGGACGAACCCCTACGAGCAGTACTTC. This codes for CASSDSGTNPYEQYF.

This chain links TRBV20-1 with TRBJ2-3; 9 bases are shared with TRBD1. The germline gives CDR1 DFQATT, CDR2 SNEGSKA (reference sequence). The CDR3 totals 15 residues. The V gene end was trimmed by 6 bases and the J gene end by 1 base; junction bases not matched to a gene: 8. CDR3 in amino acids: CSAMDRGRRTDTQYF. DNA of the CDR3: TGCAGTGCCATGGACAGGGGTCGCCGCACAGATACGCAGTATTTT.

A few counts support this clonotype. The chain has TRBV6-5 and TRBJ2-3; D not certain. The CDR3 totals 13 residues. Germline V lookup: CDR1 MNHEY, CDR2 SVGAGI. V was clipped by 7 bases and J by 3 bases, with 11 bases between them. CDR3 in DNA: TGTGCCAGCACCCCCCCCGGTACAGATACGCAGTATTTT. As protein: CASTPPGTDTQYF.

The chain links TRBV20-1 to TRBJ2-4; 7 nucleotides agree with TRBD1. Germline values: CDR1 DFQATT, CDR2 SNEGSKA (reference sequence). Trimming at V came to 6 bases and at J to 3 bases, leaving 17 bases not matched to a gene. This CDR3 region has 17 residues. CDR3 DNA sequence: TGCAGTGCAAAGGTGGTTGTAGGGGGCGTCGGCAAAAACATTCAGTACTTC. Its translation: CSAKVVVGGVGKNIQYF.

This clonotype has only a few counts. The rearrangement uses TRBV10-3 and TRBJ2-3; D gene ambiguous. Germline V CDR1 and CDR2: ENHRY, SYGVKD. This CDR3 is built from 12 residues. V was trimmed by 3 bases and J by 5 bases, leaving 6 bases between them. CDR3 sequence reads: CAISEIGDTQYF. CDR3 nucleotide sequence: TGTGCCATCAGTGAAATAGGAGATACGCAGTATTTT.

J is TRBJ2-5 and V is TRBV6-4; the match to TRBD2 covers 7 bases. Near its end, the DNA agrees better with TRBJ2-7, so the J call may be wrong. The germline V gene has CDR1 MRHNA and CDR2 SNTAGT. This CDR3 spans 13 amino acids. The CDR3 region is CASSVAGESEQYF. Written as DNA, the CDR3 is TGTGCCAGCAGTGTGGCGGGAGAGAGCGAGCAGTACTTC.

A remark on this clonotype: One end of the junction fails to match germline, which may point to a read error. This CDR3 reads CTSNPLGTDTQYF. The CDR3 nucleotides are TGTACCAGTAACCCCCTAGGCACAGATACGCAGTATTTT. The V and J genes are TRBV12-3 or TRBV12-4 and TRBJ2-3; no definite D call. The CDR3 loop spans 13 amino acids.

V is TRBV20-1 and J is TRBJ1-2; no definite D call. Per germline, CDR1 DFQATT and CDR2 SNEGSKA (reference sequence). Trimming stripped 0 bases from V and 3 bases from J, with 8 bases between. This CDR3 is 13 amino acids long. CDR3 in DNA: TGCAGTGCTAGAGATGGGCAGTACTATGGCTACACCTTC. It yields the protein CSARDGQYYGYTF.

This chain connects TRBV5-1 to TRBJ2-5; 9 bases are shared with TRBD2. The J call may be faulty, since TRBJ2-7 better matches the DNA end. Germline CDR1 reads SGHRS; CDR2 reads YFSETQ. The CDR3 covers 15 residues. CDR3 bases: TGCGCCAGCAGCTTGGAGGTAGCGGGAGTTGGCGAGCAGTACTTC. Protein: CASSLEVAGVGEQYF.

This rearrangement joins TRBV27 to TRBJ1-6; a weak D match, TRBD1 (5 bases). This CDR3 region has 13 residues. Germline CDR1 and CDR2: MNHEY and SMNVEV (reference sequence). Trimming cost V 1 base and J 10 bases, with 8 bases left between them. CDR3 loop: CASSLFGDSPLHF. The CDR3 region has the DNA TGTGCCAGCAGTTTATTTGGGGACTCACCCCTCCACTTT.

CDR3 residues: CASSATGFPQETQYF. Written as DNA, the CDR3 is TGCGCCAGCAGCGCGACAGGGTTCCCACAAGAGACCCAGTACTTC. The chain joins TRBV5-1 to TRBJ2-5; TRBD1 aligns across 7 bases. Germline V CDR1 and CDR2: SGHRS, YFSETQ. The length of the CDR3 is 15 residues. The ends lost 4 bases at V and 2 bases at J; junction bases unmatched: 8.